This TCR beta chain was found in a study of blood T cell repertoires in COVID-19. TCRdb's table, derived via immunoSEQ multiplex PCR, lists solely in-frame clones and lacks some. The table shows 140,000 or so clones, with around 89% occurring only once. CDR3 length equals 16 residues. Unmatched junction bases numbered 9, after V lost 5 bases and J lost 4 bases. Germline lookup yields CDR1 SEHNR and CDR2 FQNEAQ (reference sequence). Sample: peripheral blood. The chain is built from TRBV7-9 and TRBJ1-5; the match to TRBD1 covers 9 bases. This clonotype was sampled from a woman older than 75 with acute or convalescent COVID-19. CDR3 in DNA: TGTGCCAGCAGCCATTCTTACGGGACAGGGAATCAGCCCCAGCATTTT. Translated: CASSHSYGTGNQPQHF.